The 2 T cell receptor beta chains presented below share a single source sample, sequenced in a study of blood T cell repertoires in COVID-19. Some clones are missing from TCRdb's copy, which holds only in-frame ones; the method was immunoSEQ multiplex PCR. Here the sample spans 270,000 or so clones, roughly four fifths being singletons. Source material: PBMCs or T cells enriched from blood (not recorded which). The source of these receptors is a man over 45 who had recovered from COVID-19.

The chain combines TRBV6-6 with TRBJ1-1; a weak D match, TRBD1 (6 bases). V dropped 5 bases and J dropped 4 bases, with 23 bases sitting between them. The germline V gene has CDR1 MNHNY and CDR2 SVGAGI (reference sequence). The CDR3 loop spans 17 amino acids. For the CDR3, the DNA is TGTGCCAGCAGTCGGGGGGCGAACCAGGGTAGGGCCACTGAAGCTTTCTTT. This gives the protein CASSRGANQGRATEAFF.

J is TRBJ2-7 and V is TRBV5-5; 10 bases line up with TRBD1. The V and J ends lost 4 bases and 4 bases, in that order; junction bases with no gene match: 11. Per germline, CDR1 SGHKS and CDR2 YYEKEE (reference sequence). This CDR3 has 16 amino acids. The CDR3 DNA is TGTGCCAGCAGCGCCTATACCCGGGACAGGGGATACGAGCAGTACTTC. Encoded protein: CASSAYTRDRGYEQYF.